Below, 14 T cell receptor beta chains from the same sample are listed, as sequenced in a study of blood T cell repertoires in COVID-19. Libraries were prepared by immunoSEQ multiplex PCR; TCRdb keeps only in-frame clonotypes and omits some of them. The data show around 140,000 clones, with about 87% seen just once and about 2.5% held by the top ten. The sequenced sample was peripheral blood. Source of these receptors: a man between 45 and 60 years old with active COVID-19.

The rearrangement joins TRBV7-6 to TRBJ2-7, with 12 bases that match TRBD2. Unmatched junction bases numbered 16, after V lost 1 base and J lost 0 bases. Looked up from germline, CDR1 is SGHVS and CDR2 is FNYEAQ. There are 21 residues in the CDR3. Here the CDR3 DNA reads TGTGCCAGCAGCTTAGATTTCAAGGGGACTAGCGGGTTCTCAAGCTCCTACGAGCAGTACTTC. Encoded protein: CASSLDFKGTSGFSSSYEQYF.

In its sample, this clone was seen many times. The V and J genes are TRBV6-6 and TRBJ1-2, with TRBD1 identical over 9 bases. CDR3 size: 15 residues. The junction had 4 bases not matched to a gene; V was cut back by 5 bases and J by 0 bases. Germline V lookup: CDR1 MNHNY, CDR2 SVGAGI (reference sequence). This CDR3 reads CASSPGDRANYGYTF. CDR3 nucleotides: TGTGCCAGCAGTCCAGGGGACAGGGCTAACTATGGCTACACCTTC.

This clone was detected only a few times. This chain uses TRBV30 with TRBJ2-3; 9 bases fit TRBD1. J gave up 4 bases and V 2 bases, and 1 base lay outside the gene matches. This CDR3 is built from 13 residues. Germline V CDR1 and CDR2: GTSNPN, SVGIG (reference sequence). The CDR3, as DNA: TGTGCCTGGAGTACAGGGGGCGCAGATACGCAGTATTTT. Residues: CAWSTGGADTQYF.

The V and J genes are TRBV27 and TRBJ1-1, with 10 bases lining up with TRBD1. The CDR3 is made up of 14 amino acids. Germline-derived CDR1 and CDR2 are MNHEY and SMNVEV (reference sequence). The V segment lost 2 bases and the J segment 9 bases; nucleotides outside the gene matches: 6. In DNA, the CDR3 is TGTGCCAGCAGTTTACAGGGGACAGGGGTGAAAGCTTTCTTT. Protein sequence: CASSLQGTGVKAFF.

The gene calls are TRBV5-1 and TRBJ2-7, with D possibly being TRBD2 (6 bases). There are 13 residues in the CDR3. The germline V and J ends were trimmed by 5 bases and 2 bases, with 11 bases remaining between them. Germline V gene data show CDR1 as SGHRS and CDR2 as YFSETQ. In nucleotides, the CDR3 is TGCGCCAGCAGAAGGGACTCCACCTACGAGCAGTACTTC. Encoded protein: CASRRDSTYEQYF.

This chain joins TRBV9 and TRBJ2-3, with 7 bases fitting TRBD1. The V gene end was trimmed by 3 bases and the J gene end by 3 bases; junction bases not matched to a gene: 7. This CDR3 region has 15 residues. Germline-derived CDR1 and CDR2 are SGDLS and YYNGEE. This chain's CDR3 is CASSAGDSPTDTQYF. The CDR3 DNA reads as TGTGCCAGCAGCGCAGGGGACAGCCCAACAGATACGCAGTATTTT.

The CDR3 DNA is TGTGCCAGCAGTTACCCCCTGGAGGGAAAGGAGGATGAGCAGTTCTTC. Residues: CASSYPLEGKEDEQFF. This chain uses TRBV6-2 or TRBV6-3 with TRBJ2-1; D might be TRBD2 (6 bases). Between the trimmed V and J ends, which lost 2 bases and 8 bases, there was a span of 19 bases. The length of the CDR3 is 16 residues. Germline CDR1 is MNHEY and CDR2 is SVGEGT.

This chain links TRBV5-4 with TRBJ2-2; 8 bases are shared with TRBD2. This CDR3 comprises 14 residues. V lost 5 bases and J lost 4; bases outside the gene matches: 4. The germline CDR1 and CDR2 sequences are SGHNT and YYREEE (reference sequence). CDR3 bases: TGTGCCAGCAGTGGCGGGGGGCGCACCGGGGAGCTGTTTTTT. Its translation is CASSGGGRTGELFF.

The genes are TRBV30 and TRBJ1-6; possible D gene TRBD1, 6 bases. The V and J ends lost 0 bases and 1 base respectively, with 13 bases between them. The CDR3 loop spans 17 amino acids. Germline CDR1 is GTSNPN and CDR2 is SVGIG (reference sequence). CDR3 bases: TGTGCCTGGAGTGTAGGACAGTCCAGTTCCTATAATTCACCCCTCCACTTT. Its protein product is CAWSVGQSSSYNSPLHF.

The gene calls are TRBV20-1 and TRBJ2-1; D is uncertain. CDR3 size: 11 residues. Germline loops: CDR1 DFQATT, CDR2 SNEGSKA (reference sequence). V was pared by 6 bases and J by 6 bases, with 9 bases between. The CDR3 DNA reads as TGCAGTGCAGCGAAAGTCAATGAGCAGTTCTTC. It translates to CSAAKVNEQFF.

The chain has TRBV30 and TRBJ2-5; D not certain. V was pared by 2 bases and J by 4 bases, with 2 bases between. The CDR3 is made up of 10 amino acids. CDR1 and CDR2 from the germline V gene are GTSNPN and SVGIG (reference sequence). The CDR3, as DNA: TGTGCCTGGAGTCGAGAGACCCAGTACTTC. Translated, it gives CAWSRETQYF.

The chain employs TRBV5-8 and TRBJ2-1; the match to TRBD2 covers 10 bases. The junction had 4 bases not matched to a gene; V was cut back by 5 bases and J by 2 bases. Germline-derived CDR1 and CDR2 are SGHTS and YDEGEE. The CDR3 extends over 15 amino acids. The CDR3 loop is CASRLLAGPYNEQFF. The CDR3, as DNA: TGTGCCAGCAGGTTACTAGCGGGGCCCTACAATGAGCAGTTCTTC.

CDR3 in amino acids: CASSPGPEGGELFF. The CDR3 DNA follows: TGTGCCAGCAGCCCGGGCCCTGAGGGCGGGGAGCTGTTTTTT. The V and J genes are TRBV5-4 and TRBJ2-2, with D maybe TRBD2 (5 bases). Trimming stripped 4 bases from V and 7 bases from J, with 14 bases between. The CDR3 is 14 residues long. Germline CDR1 and CDR2: SGHNT and YYREEE (reference sequence).

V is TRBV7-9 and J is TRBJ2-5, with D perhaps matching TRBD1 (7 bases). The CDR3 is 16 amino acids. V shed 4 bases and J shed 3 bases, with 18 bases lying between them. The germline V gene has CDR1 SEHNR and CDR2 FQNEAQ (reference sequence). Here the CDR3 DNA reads TGTGCCAGCAGCTACGGCCGGGGGCAGGGGGAAGAGACCCAGTACTTC. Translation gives CASSYGRGQGEETQYF.